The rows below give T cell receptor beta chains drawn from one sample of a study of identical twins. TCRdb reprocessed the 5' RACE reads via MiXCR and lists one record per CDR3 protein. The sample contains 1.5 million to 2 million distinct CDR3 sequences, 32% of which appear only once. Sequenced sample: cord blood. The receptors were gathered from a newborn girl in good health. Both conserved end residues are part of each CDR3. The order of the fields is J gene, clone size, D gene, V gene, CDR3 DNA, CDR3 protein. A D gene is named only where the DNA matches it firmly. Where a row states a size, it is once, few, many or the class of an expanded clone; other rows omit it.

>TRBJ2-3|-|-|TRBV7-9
TGTGTCAGCAGCTTAGACGGGCTAGATACGCAGTATTTT
CVSSLDGLDTQYF
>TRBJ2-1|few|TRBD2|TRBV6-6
TGTGCCAGCATAAAGCGGGAGGGCCAGGGTGAGCAGTTCTTC
CASIKREGQGEQFF
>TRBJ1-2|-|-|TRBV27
TGTGCCAGCAGTCCCCGACGGGGGATTAACTATGGCTACACCTTC
CASSPRRGINYGYTF
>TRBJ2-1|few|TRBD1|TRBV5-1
TGCGCCAGCAGCTTGGTTGCAGGGGGCTGGAATGAGCAGTTCTTC
CASSLVAGGWNEQFF
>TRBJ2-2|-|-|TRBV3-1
TGTGCCAGCAGCCAAGAAGGGTACGGGGAGCTGTTTTTT
CASSQEGYGELFF
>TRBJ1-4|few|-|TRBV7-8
TGTGCCAGCAGCTTAGGGAACGGGACCCCTAATGAAAAACTGTTTTTT
CASSLGNGTPNEKLFF
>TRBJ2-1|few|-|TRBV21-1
TGTGCCAGCAGCAAAGCCCATGGGACTAGCGGGACCTACAATGAGCAGTTCTTC
CASSKAHGTSGTYNEQFF
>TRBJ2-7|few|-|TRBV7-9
TGTGCCAGCAGCTTAATCGGGAGCGTCTCCTACGAGCAGTACTTC
CASSLIGSVSYEQYF
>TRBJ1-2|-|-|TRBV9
TGTGCCAGCAGCGAGGACAGCCGGGGTGGCTACACCTTC
CASSEDSRGGYTF
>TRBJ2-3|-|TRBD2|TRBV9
TGTGCCAGCAGTGGGACTAGGGCGCTCACAGATACGCAGTATTTT
CASSGTRALTDTQYF
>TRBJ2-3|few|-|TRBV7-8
TGTGCCAGCAGTCCGCCCGGGACATATTCCACAGATACGCAGTATTTT
CASSPPGTYSTDTQYF
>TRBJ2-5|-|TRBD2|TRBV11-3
TGTGCCAGCAGCTTAGGCCGGACTAGCGGGGGACAAGAGACCCAGTACTTC
CASSLGRTSGGQETQYF
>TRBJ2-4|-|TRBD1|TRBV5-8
TGTGCCAGCAGCACGGGGACAGTCCTCGCCAAAAACATTCAGTACTTC
CASSTGTVLAKNIQYF
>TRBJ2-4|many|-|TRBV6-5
TGTGCCAGCAGTTACGAAGGAGGGGAGAACATTCAGTACTTC
CASSYEGGENIQYF
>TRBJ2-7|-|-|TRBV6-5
TGTGCCAGCAGCTTCGACAGGACCCATCGGTACTTC
CASSFDRTHRYF
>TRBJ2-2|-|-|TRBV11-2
TGTGCCAGCAGCTTAGTCGGATATCGGGAGCTGTTTTTT
CASSLVGYRELFF
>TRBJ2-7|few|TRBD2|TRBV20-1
TGCAGTGCTTATAGCGGGAGTTCCCCCTACGAGCAGTACTTC
CSAYSGSSPYEQYF
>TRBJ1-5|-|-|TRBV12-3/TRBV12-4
TGTGCCAGCAGTTTTCCAGGGCGTCAGCCCCAGCATTTT
CASSFPGRQPQHF
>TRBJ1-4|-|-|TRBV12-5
TGTGCTAGCTACGTCAGGTTAGGGGAAAAACTGTTTTTT
CASYVRLGEKLFF
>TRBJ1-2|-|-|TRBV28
TGTGCCAGCGGCTTAACCGGGGCGGCCGCAAACTATGGCTATACCTTC
CASGLTGAAANYGYTF
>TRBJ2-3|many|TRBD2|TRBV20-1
TGCAGTGGCCCTCTAGCGGGAGGAGATACGCAGTATTTT
CSGPLAGGDTQYF
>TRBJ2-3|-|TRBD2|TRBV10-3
TGTGCCATCCGTTCGGGGGGGGCCACAGATACGCAGTATTTT
CAIRSGGATDTQYF
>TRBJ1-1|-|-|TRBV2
TGTGCCAGCAGTCCCCCAGGAGGCGGTGAAGCTTTCTTT
CASSPPGGGEAFF
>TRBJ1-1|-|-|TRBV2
TGTGCCAGCAGTGAAACCCATTCGAACACTGAAGCTTTCTTT
CASSETHSNTEAFF
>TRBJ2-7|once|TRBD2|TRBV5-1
TGCGCCAGCAGCGAGCCTAGCGGGGCGCCCTACAATGAGCAGTACTTC
CASSEPSGAPYNEQYF
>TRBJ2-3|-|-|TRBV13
TGTGCCAGCAGTCGCGGGCTGGAGGGGTTCACAGATACGCAGTATTTT
CASSRGLEGFTDTQYF
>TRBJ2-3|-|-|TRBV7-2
TGTGCCAGCAGCGTCCAACGGCGGGATACGCAGTATTTT
CASSVQRRDTQYF
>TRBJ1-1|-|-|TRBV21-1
TGTGCCAGCAGCAAAGTGGAAAGGAAGGAGGGAGACAGTAACACTGAAGCTTTCTTT
CASSKVERKEGDSNTEAFF
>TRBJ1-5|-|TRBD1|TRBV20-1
TGCAGTGCTAGTAGGAACAGGGGGCGGAATCAGCCCCAGCATTTT
CSASRNRGRNQPQHF
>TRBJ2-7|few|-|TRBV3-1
TGTGCCAGCAGCCAAGAAATGACTAGAAAGCCCTACGAGCAGTACTTC
CASSQEMTRKPYEQYF
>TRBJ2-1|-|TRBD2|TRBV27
TGTGCCAGCAGTCAACTAGCGAGACGGGATGAGCAGTTCTTC
CASSQLARRDEQFF
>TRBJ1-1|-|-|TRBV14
TGTGCCAGCAGGCCCTGGACGGACCACCCCACTGAAGCTTTCTTT
CASRPWTDHPTEAFF
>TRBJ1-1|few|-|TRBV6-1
TGTGCCAGCAGTGCTCAGGGTGGGGACACTGAAGCTTTCTTT
CASSAQGGDTEAFF
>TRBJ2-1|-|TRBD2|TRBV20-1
TGCAGTGCTAGGGGGACTAGGGCCAATGAGCAGTTCTTC
CSARGTRANEQFF
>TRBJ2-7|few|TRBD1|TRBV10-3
TGTGCCATCAGTGAGCAACAGGGGGACTCCTACGAGCAGTACTTC
CAISEQQGDSYEQYF
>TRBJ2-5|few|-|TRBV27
TGTGCCAGCAGTTCGAGGTGGGCTCCCCAAGAGACCCAGTACTTC
CASSSRWAPQETQYF
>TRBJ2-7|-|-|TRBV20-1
TGCAGTGCTAGAGAAATCGGGAAGGGCTCCTACAATGAGCAGTACTTC
CSAREIGKGSYNEQYF
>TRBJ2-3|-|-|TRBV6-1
TGTGCCAGCATCAAGGGCGATTGGGATACGCAGTATTTT
CASIKGDWDTQYF
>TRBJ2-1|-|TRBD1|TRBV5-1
TGCGCCAGCAGCTTGGCCTATGGGACAGCTTTTACCTACAATGAGCAGTTCTTC
CASSLAYGTAFTYNEQFF
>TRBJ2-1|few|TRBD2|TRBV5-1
TGCGCCAGCAGCTTGGAGGGAGGGCTCAATGAGCAGTTCTTC
CASSLEGGLNEQFF
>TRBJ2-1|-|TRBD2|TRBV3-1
TGTGCCAGCAGCCAAGAACTGGCGGGAGGGCCAGGCTATGAGCAGTTCTTC
CASSQELAGGPGYEQFF
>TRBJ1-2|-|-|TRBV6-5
TGTGCCAGCAAGACTTACGTATGGACAGCTAACTATGGCTACACCTTC
CASKTYVWTANYGYTF
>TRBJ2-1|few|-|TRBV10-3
TGTGCCCTCCGCTCGAGCTCCTACAATGAGCAGTTCTTC
CALRSSSYNEQFF
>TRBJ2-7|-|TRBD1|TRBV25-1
TGTGCCAGCAGTGAATACGCAGGGGGCTACGAGCAGTACTTC
CASSEYAGGYEQYF
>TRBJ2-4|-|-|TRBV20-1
TGCAGTGCTAGAAACCAGGGGGCCAAAAACATTCAGTACTTC
CSARNQGAKNIQYF
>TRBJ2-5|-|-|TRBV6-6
TGTGCCAGCACTCCGGGGAACGAGACCCAGTACTTC
CASTPGNETQYF
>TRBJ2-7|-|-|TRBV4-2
TGTGCCAGCAGCCGAGGCCCCGACACGAGCTCCTACAATGAGCAGTACTTC
CASSRGPDTSSYNEQYF
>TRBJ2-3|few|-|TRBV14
TGTGCCAGCAGCCAAGTTTTGCCGGGCACAGATACGCAGTATTTT
CASSQVLPGTDTQYF
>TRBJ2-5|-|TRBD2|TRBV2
TGTGCCAGCAAGACTAGCGGGGGGGCCGAGCAAGAGACCCAGTACTTC
CASKTSGGAEQETQYF
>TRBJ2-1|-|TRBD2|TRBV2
TGTGCCAGCAGTCTTTCCGGGACTAGATCCAATGAGCAGTTCTTC
CASSLSGTRSNEQFF
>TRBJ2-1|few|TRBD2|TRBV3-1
TGTGCCAGCAGTCCGGGACTAGGGGGGTACAATGAGCAGTTCTTC
CASSPGLGGYNEQFF
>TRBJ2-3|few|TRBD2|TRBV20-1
TGCAGTGCTAGAGTCAGGCGGGTTTTGCGGGAGGGACCTCCTATTACAGATACGCAGTATTTT
CSARVRRVLREGPPITDTQYF
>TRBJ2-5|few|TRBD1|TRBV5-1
TGCGCCAGCAGCTCAAGACGGACAGGGGAGACCCAGTACTTC
CASSSRRTGETQYF
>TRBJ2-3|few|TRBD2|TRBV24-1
TGTGCCACCAGTGATTTTAAAGGGGCTAGCGGGAGGAGTTCAGATACGCAGTATTTT
CATSDFKGASGRSSDTQYF
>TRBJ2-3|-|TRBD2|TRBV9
TGTGCCAGCAGTACTAGCGGGGGGCCTCCAGATACGCAGTATTTT
CASSTSGGPPDTQYF
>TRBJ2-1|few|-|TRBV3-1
TGTGCCAGCAGCCAAGATATTAGCGGCAATGAGCAGTTCTTC
CASSQDISGNEQFF
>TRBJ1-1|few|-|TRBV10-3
TGTGCCATCAGTCGGTTACAGGGAGACACTGAAGCTTTCTTT
CAISRLQGDTEAFF
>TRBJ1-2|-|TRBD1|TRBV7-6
TGTGCCAGCAGCCCCAGGACAGGGGAAGCTAACTATGGCTACACCTTC
CASSPRTGEANYGYTF